This T cell receptor (beta chain) came from a study of beta chain features in type 1 diabetes. Study at large: All samples combined gave roughly 100,000,000 sorted cells for examination. Study results and limitations: Equally in patients and controls, PCR might preferentially amplify shorter templates. There were fewer insertions and more deletions at the VDJ junctions of type 1 diabetes patients.

Regarding this clone: The antigen remains undetermined.

Every bit of the isolated RNA underwent reverse transcription, so sequencing read expressed TCRB transcripts. The assay was immunoSEQ multiplex PCR, and TCRdb's table has in-frame clones only and misses some. Seen here are 900,000 or so clones, 15% to 20% observed once, and the top ten hold about 0.025%. The CDR3 sequence is 14 residues long. Trimming stripped 1 base from V and 2 bases from J, with 8 bases between. CDR1 and CDR2 from the germline V gene are SGDLS and YYNGEE. The chain recombines TRBV9 with TRBJ2-3; D gene uncertain. The specimen was naive CD4+ T cells from blood. The origin of this receptor is a woman between 18 and 29 years old in good health. CDR3 sequence reads: CASSVCLPTDTQYF. CDR3 in DNA: TGTGCCAGCAGCGTATGTCTCCCCACAGATACGCAGTATTTT.